A selection of T cell receptor beta chains follows, all from one sample in a study of vaccination and CD4 T cells after COVID-19. These receptors have no identified antigens. TCRdb independently ran MiXCR on the PCR reads; one entry per CDR3 protein. The table has around 21,000 distinct CDR3 sequences, 56% seen once. The sample comprised CD4+ T cells from blood, cultured in vitro. Source of these receptors: a human donor who had recovered from COVID-19. The CDR3 runs from the conserved cysteine through the conserved F or W. D genes are given only for firm matches.

D gene	V gene	J gene	CDR3 protein
-	TRBV20-1	TRBJ2-1	CSASRDQGQNEQFF
TRBD1	TRBV5-6	TRBJ1-6	CASSWTGGKGSYNSPLHF
-	TRBV7-9	TRBJ1-2	CASNSRADSNYGYTF
TRBD1	TRBV20-1	TRBJ2-1	CSAQTGAEQFF
-	TRBV5-5	TRBJ1-5	CASSFGGDSNQPQHF
TRBD2	TRBV2	TRBJ2-7	CASKGLAGAREQYF
-	TRBV5-6	TRBJ2-5	CASTRTAQETQYF
-	TRBV6-2/TRBV6-3	TRBJ2-7	CASSYAYEQYF
TRBD1	TRBV6-5	TRBJ2-5	CASSSETGTGETQYF
TRBD2	TRBV12-3/TRBV12-4	TRBJ2-5	CASSLALGTSGSAIETQYF
-	TRBV2	TRBJ1-5	CASSRAQERPQHF
-	TRBV18	TRBJ2-5	CASSPVLLQETQYF
-	TRBV7-3	TRBJ1-1	CASSLDVRTEAFF
-	TRBV11-2	TRBJ2-7	CASSPSWATLSYEQYF
TRBD2	TRBV6-1	TRBJ2-2	CASTISLLAGEVTGELFF
TRBD1	TRBV7-9	TRBJ1-5	CASSLGDSGNQPQHF
-	TRBV25-1	TRBJ1-2	CASSEWGNGYTF
TRBD2	TRBV12-3/TRBV12-4	TRBJ2-3	CASSVAGATDTQYF
TRBD1	TRBV6-1	TRBJ1-2	CASSEARGTGLNYGYTF
-	TRBV4-2	TRBJ1-5	CASSQGLEGGRNQPQHF
-	TRBV11-2	TRBJ1-1	CASSLANTEAFF
-	TRBV27	TRBJ1-1	CASSLGPGINTEAFF
TRBD1	TRBV20-1	TRBJ2-4	CSATDRTKTGNIQYF
-	TRBV6-1	TRBJ2-5	CASSKQGVETQYF
-	TRBV7-9	TRBJ2-7	CAGGRGPTYEQYF
-	TRBV7-2	TRBJ1-5	CASSLEWVGQPQHF
-	TRBV19	TRBJ2-1	CASSIRGDEQFF
-	TRBV7-9	TRBJ1-3	CASSDPLRRNTIYF
-	TRBV20-1	TRBJ2-5	CSARAPGETQYF
-	TRBV25-1	TRBJ2-3	CASSVTRDTQYF
-	TRBV7-2	TRBJ2-2	CASRVFEGIGELFF
-	TRBV7-3	TRBJ2-2	CASSLQPGAAGTGELFF
TRBD2	TRBV30	TRBJ2-5	CAWSRGLAGYQETQYF
-	TRBV10-3	TRBJ2-7	CAIGTATAYEQYF
-	TRBV7-6	TRBJ2-3	CASSLDRQPFTDTQYF
TRBD2	TRBV5-5	TRBJ2-3	CASSTRGGTDTQYF
TRBD1	TRBV5-1	TRBJ2-3	CASSLTGVYTDTQYF
TRBD1	TRBV11-2	TRBJ1-1	CASSSGQGIDTEAFF
-	TRBV7-2	TRBJ1-6	CASSLSKSPLHF
-	TRBV10-3	TRBJ2-5	CATTRQSQETQYF
TRBD2	TRBV11-3	TRBJ2-4	CASSPPGGIQYF
TRBD1	TRBV6-1	TRBJ1-5	CASSLGQGVGQPQHF
TRBD2	TRBV10-3	TRBJ2-1	CAISETSGRGFF
-	TRBV27	TRBJ1-1	CASSSQRVNTEAFF
-	TRBV27	TRBJ1-2	CASSSSPGRDANYGYTF
-	TRBV29-1	TRBJ1-1	CSVPGGMNTEAFF
-	TRBV2	TRBJ1-2	CASSGQIYGYTF
-	TRBV20-1	TRBJ1-2	CSASTSTPSNYGYTF
TRBD1	TRBV30	TRBJ1-1	CAWSITGGNTEAFF
TRBD2	TRBV7-8	TRBJ2-1	CASSLNRLAGDNEQFF
-	TRBV10-3	TRBJ2-7	CAITGAGVDEQYF
TRBD1	TRBV20-1	TRBJ2-7	CSARGDRVYEQYF
-	TRBV20-1	TRBJ1-6	CSARDAGTGNSPLHF
TRBD2	TRBV5-4	TRBJ2-7	CASSLAGAHSYEQYF